The clone carrying this T cell receptor beta chain has only one observation. Its antigen is unidentified. This entry is derived from a study of blood T cells in healthy people across ages. Whole-study findings and limits: With unsorted PBMCs, a conclusive comparison of naive versus antigen-experienced cells was not possible.

This CDR3 spans 13 amino acids. CDR1 and CDR2 from the germline V gene are SGDLS and YYNGEE. At least 6.5 million PBMCs were isolated per sample. For the second PCR, which ran for 7 to 11 cycles, a sample-barcoded 5' primer and a J-beta primer mix were used. TCRdb re-called the 5' RACE reads with MiXCR, one entry per CDR3 protein. The profile shows over a million distinct CDR3 sequences, approximately 39% of them singletons. Sequenced input: blood. The V gene is TRBV9, the J gene TRBJ2-7; D could derive from TRBD1 or TRBD2 (5 bases each). The DNA end favors TRBJ2-4, so the J call may be wrong. The clonotype was recovered from a woman aged 18-29 years in good health. The CDR3: CASRGRDENIQYF. The CDR3 coding sequence is TGTGCCAGCAGAGGTAGGGACGAAAACATTCAGTACTTC.